The rows below give T cell receptor beta chains drawn from one sample of a study of OX40 agonist ivuxolimab in advanced cancers. Produced via immunoSEQ multiplex PCR; TCRdb's table is partial and in-frame only. This sample carries under 100,000 clones, roughly 88% of them seen once, and the ten largest clones take 0.72%. Sequenced material: CD4+ or CD8+ T cells sorted from blood, taken in a trial of the OX40 agonist ivuxolimab. These receptor sequences come from an adult with an advanced solid tumor such as melanoma, head and neck, liver or kidney cancer. Each CDR3 is given with its conserved first and last residue. D genes are given only for firm matches. For some rows the clone size is stated as once, few or many, or as a class when expanded; others skip it.

>-|-|TRBV6-1|TRBJ1-4
CANGIGEKLFF
TGTGCCAACGGGATCGGCGAAAAACTGTTTTTT
>once|TRBD1|TRBV6-6|TRBJ2-5
CASRRGQGETQYF
TGTGCCAGCAGACGGGGACAGGGAGAGACCCAGTACTTC
>few|-|TRBV18|TRBJ1-1
CASSPREGSEAFF
TGTGCCAGCTCACCCCGGGAAGGGTCAGAGGCTTTCTTT
>-|-|TRBV11-3|TRBJ2-3
CASSPRYSTDTQYF
TGTGCCAGCAGCCCCCGCTATAGCACAGATACGCAGTATTTT
>-|-|TRBV2|TRBJ2-3
CAAKGRAAEDTQYF
TGTGCCGCCAAGGGCCGGGCAGCGGAAGATACGCAGTATTTT
>-|TRBD1|TRBV5-4|TRBJ2-7
CASSPDRGQEQYF
TGTGCCAGCAGCCCCGACAGGGGGCAAGAGCAGTACTTC
>few|-|TRBV4-1|TRBJ2-7
CASSQERRESYEQYF
TGCGCCAGCAGCCAAGAACGGAGGGAATCCTACGAGCAGTACTTC
>-|TRBD2|TRBV7-2|TRBJ2-1
CASSLYSGSAYNEQFF
TGTGCCAGCAGCCTTTATAGCGGGAGTGCCTACAATGAGCAGTTCTTC
>-|-|TRBV21-1|TRBJ2-3
CASSFIEVSTDTQYF
TGTGCCAGCAGCTTTATAGAAGTTAGCACAGATACGCAGTATTTT
>few|-|TRBV10-1|TRBJ2-4
CASMIGQLAKNIQYF
TGCGCCAGCATGATTGGACAGTTAGCCAAAAACATTCAGTACTTC
>once|TRBD1|TRBV7-2|TRBJ1-5
CASSDRGTGNQPQHF
TGTGCCAGCAGCGACAGGGGAACGGGCAATCAGCCCCAGCATTTT
>once|TRBD1|TRBV6-5|TRBJ2-3
CASTRTGGTDTQYF
TGTGCCAGCACCCGGACAGGGGGCACAGATACGCAGTATTTT
>-|-|TRBV12-5|TRBJ1-5
CASDEHSNQPQHF
TGTGCTAGTGACGAGCATAGCAATCAGCCCCAGCATTTT
>-|TRBD1|TRBV7-8|TRBJ2-7
CASSLVTGTGYEQYF
TGTGCCAGCAGCTTAGTGACAGGGACCGGCTACGAGCAGTACTTC
>-|TRBD1|TRBV15|TRBJ1-2
CATSRGQGVDYGYTF
TGTGCCACCAGCAGAGGACAGGGAGTGGACTATGGCTACACCTTC
>-|TRBD2|TRBV5-5|TRBJ2-1
CASSYRTSGRVSEQFF
TGTGCCAGCAGCTACCGGACTAGCGGGAGAGTCAGCGAGCAGTTCTTC
>-|TRBD1|TRBV6-6|TRBJ1-5
CASSGQGVVQPQHF
TGTGCCAGCAGTGGACAGGGGGTGGTTCAGCCCCAGCATTTT
>-|TRBD2|TRBV29-1|TRBJ2-7
CSVSGGAYEQYF
TGCAGCGTAAGCGGGGGGGCCTACGAGCAGTACTTC
>-|-|TRBV30|TRBJ2-1
CAWRRGENEQFF
TGTGCCTGGCGAAGGGGGGAGAATGAGCAGTTCTTC
>-|-|TRBV4-1|TRBJ1-5
CASSQGRFAQPQHF
TGCGCCAGCAGCCAAGGGAGGTTTGCTCAGCCCCAGCATTTT
>-|TRBD2|TRBV10-1|TRBJ2-5
CASSESTSGDGGETQYF
TGCGCCAGCAGTGAGTCGACTAGCGGGGATGGCGGGGAGACCCAGTACTTC
>-|-|TRBV29-1|TRBJ2-2
CSVGGPNSGELFF
TGCAGCGTTGGTGGACCCAATTCCGGGGAGCTGTTTTTT
>once|TRBD1|TRBV19|TRBJ1-4
CASSSLGQGAANEKLFF
TGTGCCAGTAGTAGTTTGGGACAGGGGGCAGCTAATGAAAAACTGTTTTTT
>-|TRBD1|TRBV27|TRBJ1-3
CASSGQGAGNTIYF
TGTGCCAGCAGCGGACAGGGTGCCGGAAACACCATATATTTT
>-|TRBD1|TRBV6-5|TRBJ1-6
CASSPGQGSSPLHF
TGTGCCAGCAGTCCGGGACAGGGGTCTTCACCCCTCCACTTT
>-|-|TRBV27|TRBJ2-7
CASSSSWGAEARTF
-
>few|TRBD2|TRBV5-6|TRBJ2-1
CASSLVFRGLAGVLNEQFF
TGTGCCAGCAGCTTGGTGTTTAGGGGACTAGCGGGAGTCCTAAATGAGCAGTTCTTC
>-|-|TRBV5-5|TRBJ2-5
CASSVDSQETQYF
TGTGCCAGCAGCGTGGACAGCCAAGAGACCCAGTACTTC
>-|-|TRBV10-2|TRBJ2-1
CASRAPGGPYNEQFF
TGCGCCAGCAGGGCTCCCGGCGGGCCCTACAATGAGCAGTTCTTC
>-|TRBD2|TRBV25-1|TRBJ2-1
CASSPLAGTPYGQFF
TGTGCCAGCAGTCCTTTAGCGGGAACTCCTTATGGGCAGTTCTTC
>-|-|TRBV15|TRBJ2-3
CATSRDFRGRDSRDTDTQYF
TGTGCCACCAGCAGAGACTTCCGGGGACGGGACTCGAGGGACACAGATACGCAGTATTTT
>-|TRBD1|TRBV19|TRBJ1-4
CASKGTGGLRREKLFF
TGTGCCAGTAAGGGGACAGGGGGTCTCCGGAGAGAAAAACTGTTTTTT
>-|-|TRBV6-6|TRBJ1-2
CASRTLNYGYTF
TGTGCCAGCAGGACTCTCAACTATGGCTACACCTTC
>-|-|TRBV29-1|TRBJ2-5
CSVVQGGETQYF
TGCAGCGTTGTGCAGGGAGGAGAGACCCAGTACTTC
>once|-|TRBV6-5|TRBJ1-5
CASQITENQPQHF
TGTGCCAGTCAAATAACAGAGAATCAGCCCCAGCATTTT
>-|-|TRBV29-1|TRBJ2-2
CSVEDPTRPTGGELFF
TGCAGCGTTGAAGACCCGACTCGGCCAACAGGCGGGGAGCTGTTTTTT
>-|-|TRBV7-2|TRBJ2-1
CASSLANEQFF
TGTGCCAGCAGCTTGGCCAATGAGCAGTTCTTC
>-|-|TRBV6-1|TRBJ2-3
CASSGITDTQYF
TGTGCCAGCAGCGGGATCACAGATACGCAGTATTTT
>-|TRBD1|TRBV4-3|TRBJ1-2
CASSQEAGGPWGYTF
TGCGCCAGCAGCCAAGAGGCAGGGGGACCTTGGGGCTACACCTTC
>-|TRBD1|TRBV6-5|TRBJ1-2
CASSVSGTGAGYTF
TGTGCCAGCAGTGTTTCCGGGACAGGGGCTGGCTACACCTTC
>-|-|TRBV7-3|TRBJ2-2
CASKYGPNTGELFF
TGTGCCAGCAAGTATGGGCCGAACACCGGGGAGCTGTTTTTT
>-|TRBD1|TRBV6-6|TRBJ1-2
CASSSGGYGYTF
TGTGCCAGCAGTTCAGGGGGCTATGGCTACACCTTC
>-|TRBD1|TRBV27|TRBJ1-4
CASRQGNEKLFF
TGTGCCAGCCGACAGGGAAACGAAAAACTGTTTTTT
>-|TRBD1|TRBV5-8|TRBJ1-4
CASSGQDHGATNEKLFF
TGTGCCAGCAGCGGACAGGACCATGGGGCAACTAATGAAAAACTGTTTTTT
>-|-|TRBV11-2|TRBJ1-3
CASSSQGPGSGNTIYF
TGTGCCAGCAGCTCCCAGGGGCCAGGGAGTGGAAACACCATATATTTT
>-|-|TRBV2|TRBJ1-2
CASRGASYGYTF
TGTGCCAGCAGGGGGGCGAGCTATGGCTACACCTTC
>-|-|TRBV7-2|TRBJ1-1
CASSSQGFANTEAFF
TGTGCCAGCAGCTCCCAGGGGTTTGCGAACACTGAAGCTTTCTTT
>-|-|TRBV5-1|TRBJ1-1
CASSLGGPSEAFF
TGCGCCAGCAGCTTAGGGGGGCCCTCGGAAGCTTTCTTT
>once|-|TRBV29-1|TRBJ1-4
CSVPLSGRDEKLFF
TGCAGCGTGCCCCTATCGGGTAGAGATGAAAAACTGTTTTTT
>-|-|TRBV20-1|TRBJ2-7
CSATIGYEQYF
TGCAGTGCTACCATCGGGTACGAGCAGTACTTC
>-|TRBD1|TRBV4-1|TRBJ2-5
CASSHQGQGETQYF
TGCGCCAGCAGCCACCAGGGACAGGGAGAGACCCAGTACTTC
>-|TRBD2|TRBV18|TRBJ2-1
CASSDLGLAGEGSYNEQFF
TGTGCCAGCTCAGACCTGGGACTAGCGGGAGAAGGTTCCTACAATGAGCAGTTCTTC
>-|-|TRBV11-2|TRBJ2-7
CASSPHPGVREQYF
TGTGCCAGCAGCCCCCACCCCGGGGTTAGGGAGCAGTACTTC
>few|-|TRBV29-1|TRBJ2-1
CSVFTSVLYNEQFF
TGCAGCGTTTTCACCAGTGTGCTCTACAATGAGCAGTTCTTC
>-|-|TRBV21-1|TRBJ2-1
CASRFGSGGAVSNEQFF
TGTGCCAGCAGATTCGGTAGCGGGGGCGCCGTATCAAATGAGCAGTTCTTC